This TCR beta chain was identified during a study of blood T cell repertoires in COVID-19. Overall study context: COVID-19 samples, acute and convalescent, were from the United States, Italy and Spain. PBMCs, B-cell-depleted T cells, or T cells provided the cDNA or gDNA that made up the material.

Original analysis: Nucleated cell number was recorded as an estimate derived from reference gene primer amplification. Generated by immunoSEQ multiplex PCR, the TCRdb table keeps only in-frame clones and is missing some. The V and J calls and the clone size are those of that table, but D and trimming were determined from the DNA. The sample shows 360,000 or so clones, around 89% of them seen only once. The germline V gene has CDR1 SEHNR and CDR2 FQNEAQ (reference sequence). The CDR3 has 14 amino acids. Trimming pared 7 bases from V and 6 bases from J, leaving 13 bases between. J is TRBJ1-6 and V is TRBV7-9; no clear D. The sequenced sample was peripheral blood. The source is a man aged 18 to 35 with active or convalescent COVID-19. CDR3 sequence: CASNPNSGNSPLHF. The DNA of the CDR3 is TGTGCCAGCAACCCAAATTCGGGTAATTCACCCCTCCACTTT.